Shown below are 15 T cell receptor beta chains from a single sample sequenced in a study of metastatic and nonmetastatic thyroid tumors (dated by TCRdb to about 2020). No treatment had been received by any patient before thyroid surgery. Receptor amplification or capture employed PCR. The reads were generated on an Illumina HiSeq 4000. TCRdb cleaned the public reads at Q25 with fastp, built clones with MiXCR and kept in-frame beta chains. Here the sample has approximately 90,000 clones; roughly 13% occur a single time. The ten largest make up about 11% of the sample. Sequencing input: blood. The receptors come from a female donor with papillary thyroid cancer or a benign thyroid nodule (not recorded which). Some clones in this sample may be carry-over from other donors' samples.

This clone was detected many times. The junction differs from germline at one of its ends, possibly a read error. The CDR3: CASNLAGGGTEAFF. Written as DNA, the CDR3 is TGTGCCAGCAACTTAGCAGGTGGGGGAACTGAAGCTTTCTTT. This chain uses TRBV7-6 with TRBJ1-1; D possibly corresponds to TRBD1 (5 bases). The germline V gene encodes CDR1 SGHVS and CDR2 FNYEAQ. The CDR3 contains 14 residues.

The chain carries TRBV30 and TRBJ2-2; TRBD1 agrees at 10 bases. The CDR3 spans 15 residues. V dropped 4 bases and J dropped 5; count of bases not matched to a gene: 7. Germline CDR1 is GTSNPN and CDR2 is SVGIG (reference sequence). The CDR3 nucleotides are TGTGCCTGGACTCAGGACAGGGGGGGTACCGGGGAGCTGTTTTTT. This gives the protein CAWTQDRGGTGELFF.

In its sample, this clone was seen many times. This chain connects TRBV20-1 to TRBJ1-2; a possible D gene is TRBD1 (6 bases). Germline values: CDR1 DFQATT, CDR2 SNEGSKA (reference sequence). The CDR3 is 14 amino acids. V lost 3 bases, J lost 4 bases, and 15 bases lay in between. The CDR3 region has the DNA TGCAGTGCTAGTCAGGTCCCAGGGGTCTATGGCTACACCTTC. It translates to CSASQVPGVYGYTF.

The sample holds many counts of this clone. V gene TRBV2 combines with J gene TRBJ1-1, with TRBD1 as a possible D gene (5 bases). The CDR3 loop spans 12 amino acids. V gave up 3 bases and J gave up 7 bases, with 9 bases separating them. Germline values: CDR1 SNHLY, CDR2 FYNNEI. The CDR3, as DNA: TGTGCCAGCAGTGAGCCGGGACGTGAAGCTTTCTTT. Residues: CASSEPGREAFF.

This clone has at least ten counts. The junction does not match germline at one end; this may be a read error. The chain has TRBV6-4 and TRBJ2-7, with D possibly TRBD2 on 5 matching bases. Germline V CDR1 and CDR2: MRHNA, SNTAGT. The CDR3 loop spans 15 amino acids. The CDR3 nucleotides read TGTGCCAGCAGTGACCCGCGCGAACAAGACTACGAGCAGCACTTC. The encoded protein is CASSDPREQDYEQHF.

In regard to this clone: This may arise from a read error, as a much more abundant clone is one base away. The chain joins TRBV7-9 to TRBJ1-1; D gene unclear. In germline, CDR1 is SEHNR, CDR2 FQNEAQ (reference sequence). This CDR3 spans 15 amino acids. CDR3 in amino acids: CVSSARASMNTEAFF. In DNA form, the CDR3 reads TGTGTCAGCAGCGCCCGGGCCTCTATGAACACTGAAGCTTTCTTT. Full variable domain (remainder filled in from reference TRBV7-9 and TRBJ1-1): DTGVSQNPRHKITKRGQNVTFRCDPISEHNRLYWYRQTLGQGPEFLTYFQNEAQLEKSRLLSDRFSAERPKGSFSTLEIQRTEQGDSAMYLCVSSARASMNTEAFFGQGTRLTVV.

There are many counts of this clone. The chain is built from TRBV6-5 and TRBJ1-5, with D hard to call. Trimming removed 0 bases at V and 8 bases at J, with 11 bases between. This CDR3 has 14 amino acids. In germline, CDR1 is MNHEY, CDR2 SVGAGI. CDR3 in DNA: TGTGCCAGCAGTTACTCGATTTCTCGGGAGCCCCAGCATTTT. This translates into CASSYSISREPQHF.

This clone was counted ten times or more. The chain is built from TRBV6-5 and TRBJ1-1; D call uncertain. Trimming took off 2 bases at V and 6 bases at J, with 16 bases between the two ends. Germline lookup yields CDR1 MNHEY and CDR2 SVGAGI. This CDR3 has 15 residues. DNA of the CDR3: TGTGCCAGCAGTTACGGTTTGACACCTGAGGCTGAAGCTTTCTTT. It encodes CASSYGLTPEAEAFF.

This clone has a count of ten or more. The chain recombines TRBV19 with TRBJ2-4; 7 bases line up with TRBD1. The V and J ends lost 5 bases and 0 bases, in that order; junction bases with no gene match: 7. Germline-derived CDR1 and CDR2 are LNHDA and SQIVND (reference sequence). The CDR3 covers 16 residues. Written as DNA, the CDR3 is TGTGCCAGTAGTTCTACAGGGGAATTAGCCAAAAACATTCAGTACTTC. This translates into CASSSTGELAKNIQYF.

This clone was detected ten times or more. This CDR3 reads CASSPGDRGLLNTEAFF. For the CDR3, the DNA is TGTGCCAGCTCCCCAGGGGACAGGGGCCTCTTAAACACTGAAGCTTTCTTT. This rearrangement joins TRBV18 to TRBJ1-1; 10 nucleotides align to TRBD1. The CDR3 has 17 amino acids. The germline V gene encodes CDR1 KGHSH and CDR2 LQKENI. Trimming at V came to 6 bases and at J to 2 bases, leaving 12 bases not matched to a gene. Combining the CDR3 with reference TRBV18 and TRBJ1-1 gives the whole variable domain NAGVMQNPRHLVRRRGQEARLRCSPMKGHSHVYWYRQLPEEGLKFMVYLQKENIIDESGMPKERFSAEFPKEGPSILRIQQVVRGDSAAYFCASSPGDRGLLNTEAFFGQGTRLTVV.

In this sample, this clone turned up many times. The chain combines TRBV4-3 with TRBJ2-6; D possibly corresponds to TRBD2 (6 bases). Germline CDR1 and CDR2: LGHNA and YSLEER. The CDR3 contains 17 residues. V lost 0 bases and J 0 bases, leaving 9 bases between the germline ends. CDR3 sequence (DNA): TGCGCCAGCAGCCAAGAAGGAGGGCGCTCTGGGGCCAACGTCCTGACTTTC. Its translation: CASSQEGGRSGANVLTF.

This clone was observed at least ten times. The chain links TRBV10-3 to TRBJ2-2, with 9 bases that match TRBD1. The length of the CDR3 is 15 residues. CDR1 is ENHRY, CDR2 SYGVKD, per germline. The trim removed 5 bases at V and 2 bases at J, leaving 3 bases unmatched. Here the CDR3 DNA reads TGTGCCATCAGTCCGGGACAGGGTAACACCGGGGAGCTGTTTTTT. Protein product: CAISPGQGNTGELFF.

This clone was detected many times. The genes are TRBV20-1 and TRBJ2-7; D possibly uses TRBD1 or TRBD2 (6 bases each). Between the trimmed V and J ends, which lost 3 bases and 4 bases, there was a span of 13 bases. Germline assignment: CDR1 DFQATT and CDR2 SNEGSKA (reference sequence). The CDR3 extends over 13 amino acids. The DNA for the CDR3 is TGCAGTGCTAGTTCCGGGGGCAGGTACGAGCAGTACTTC. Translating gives CSASSGGRYEQYF.

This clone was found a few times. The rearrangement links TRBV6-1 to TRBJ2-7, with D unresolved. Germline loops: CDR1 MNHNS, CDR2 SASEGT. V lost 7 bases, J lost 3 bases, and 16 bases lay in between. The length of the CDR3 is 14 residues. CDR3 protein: CASIPRLNDYEQYF. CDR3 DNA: TGTGCCAGCATACCCAGGTTGAATGACTACGAGCAGTACTTC.

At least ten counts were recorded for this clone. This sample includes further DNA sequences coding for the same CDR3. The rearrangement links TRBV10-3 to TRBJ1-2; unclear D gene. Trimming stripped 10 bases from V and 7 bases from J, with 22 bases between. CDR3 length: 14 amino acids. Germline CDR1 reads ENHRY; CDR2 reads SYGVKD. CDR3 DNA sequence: TGTGCCACACGTGACGAACACTTGCCTTTTGGCTACACCTTC. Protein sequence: CATRDEHLPFGYTF.